This entry lists 22 T cell receptor beta chains sequenced from one sample in a study of T cells in Graves' hyperthyroidism and ophthalmopathy (dated by TCRdb to between 2018 and 2020). Libraries were made using multiplex PCR. For sequencing, an Illumina HiSeq 2000 was employed. The TCR beta CDR3 regions were amplified from RNA transcripts. The TCR CDR3 was subjected to a first round of RT-PCR using the HTBI primer set and the Qiagen OneStep RT-PCR kit. Using fastp trimming at Q25 and MiXCR clonotype assembly, TCRdb reanalyzed the public sequencing data and kept in-frame beta chains. CDR3 protein sequences are deduplicated, and each keeps its most common genes and DNA. The sample table lists a few hundred thousand distinct CDR3 sequences, 14% of them with a count of one. Of the sample, 5.8% falls within the top ten clones. The specimen sequenced was blood. These receptors all come from a woman aged 25-40 years with Graves' hyperthyroidism that later progressed to Graves' ophthalmopathy.

This clonotype has a count of ten or more. The chain uses TRBV20-1 and TRBJ1-5; D is unresolved. Trimming left V 0 bases short and J 3 bases short, with 18 bases between. The CDR3 is made up of 17 amino acids. Germline lookup yields CDR1 DFQATT and CDR2 SNEGSKA (reference sequence). In DNA form, the CDR3 reads TGCAGTGCTAGAGATGAAAGGGTCGTACAGCTCAATCAGCCCCAGCATTTT. It codes for CSARDERVVQLNQPQHF.

V is TRBV6-2 or TRBV6-3 and J is TRBJ2-1, with D hard to call. The germline V gene encodes CDR1 MNHEY and CDR2 SVGEGT. The germline V and J ends were trimmed by 6 bases and 10 bases, with 13 bases remaining between them. This CDR3 comprises 12 residues. The CDR3 bases are TGTGCCAGCAGCGACGACCCTACCGAGCAGTTCTTC. As protein: CASSDDPTEQFF.

This clonotype showed up many times. The chain employs TRBV20-1 and TRBJ2-1, with 8 positions matching TRBD2. Unmatched junction bases numbered 5, after V lost 7 bases and J lost 0 bases. The CDR3 runs to 14 residues. CDR1 is DFQATT, CDR2 SNEGSKA, per germline (reference sequence). The CDR3 region has the DNA TGCAGTGGGCGGGGGGAGATCTCCTACAATGAGCAGTTCTTC. It is translated as CSGRGEISYNEQFF.

This clonotype was counted many times. The chain has TRBV20-1 and TRBJ2-5; TRBD2 is a possible D gene (5 bases). Germline V lookup: CDR1 DFQATT, CDR2 SNEGSKA (reference sequence). Between the trimmed V and J ends, which lost 1 base and 7 bases, there was a span of 13 bases. This CDR3 comprises 13 residues. In nucleotides, the CDR3 is TGCAGTGCTAGAGTGGGAGCGGTCGGGACCCAGTACTTC. This encodes CSARVGAVGTQYF.

Many counts were recorded for this clonotype. This chain joins TRBV29-1 and TRBJ2-1; D might be TRBD2 (5 bases). The V gene's germline CDR1 is SQVTM and CDR2 ANQGSEA. V lost 7 bases, J lost 3 bases, and 16 bases lay in between. This CDR3 is 14 amino acids long. This chain's CDR3 is CSAGGSRDYNEQFF. As DNA, the CDR3 is TGCAGCGCTGGCGGGTCTCGAGACTACAATGAGCAGTTCTTC.

This chain joins TRBV5-6 and TRBJ1-1, with no clear D. Trimming stripped 0 bases from V and 10 bases from J, with 10 bases between. This CDR3 spans 12 amino acids. Germline values: CDR1 SGHDT, CDR2 YYEEEE. The CDR3 reads CASSLDLTGAFF. CDR3 coding DNA: TGTGCCAGCAGCTTGGACCTAACGGGAGCTTTCTTT.

This clonotype occurred many times. The DNA is omitted, as the CDR3 cannot be located on it reliably, and the CDR3 follows TCRdb's listing. The rearrangement links TRBV30 to TRBJ2-1; the D call of TRBD2 is as the table states it, not checked on the DNA. The CDR3 length equals 15 residues, ends included. CDR1 and CDR2 from the germline V gene are GTSNPN and SVGIG (reference sequence). The CDR3 region is CAWGEGSLSGSKEFF.

In DNA form, the CDR3 reads TGTGCCAGCAGTTACTCAGGGCACGAGCAGTACTTC. This sequence encodes CASSYSGHEQYF. The J gene is TRBJ2-7, the V gene TRBV6-6; D is undetermined. Germline V gives CDR1 MNHNY, CDR2 SVGAGI (reference sequence). V lost 0 bases and J lost 5, with 5 bases in between. The CDR3 consists of 12 residues.

This clonotype was observed at least ten times. The V and J genes are TRBV3-1 and TRBJ2-5; 8 bases match TRBD2. Trimming removed 4 bases from V and 1 base from J; junction bases left unmatched: 5. CDR1 LGHDT and CDR2 YNNKEL come from the germline V gene (reference sequence). This CDR3 has 15 amino acids. The CDR3 bases are TGTGCCAGCAGCCGAATAACTAGCGGCCAAGAGACCCAGTACTTC. As protein: CASSRITSGQETQYF.

This clonotype was counted many times. This rearrangement joins TRBV28 to TRBJ2-3, with D hard to call. V was pared by 5 bases and J by 2 bases, with 8 bases between. This CDR3 is built from 13 residues. The V gene's germline CDR1 is MDHEN and CDR2 SYDVKM. The DNA for the CDR3 is TGTGCCAGCAGTCATAGGTACACAGATACGCAGTATTTT. Its translation is CASSHRYTDTQYF. Together with reference TRBV28 and TRBJ2-3, the CDR3 gives the full variable domain: DVKVTQSSRYLVKRTGEKVFLECVQDMDHENMFWYRQDPGLGLRLIYFSYDVKMKEKGDIPEGYSVSREKKERFSLILESASTNQTSMYLCASSHRYTDTQYFGPGTRLTVL.

This clonotype was counted only a few times. This rearrangement joins TRBV19 to TRBJ2-1, with D hard to call. The CDR3 loop spans 13 amino acids. CDR1 and CDR2 from the germline V gene are LNHDA and SQIVND (reference sequence). V was cut by 6 bases and J by 5 bases, with 11 bases left in between. CDR3 region: CASSQTSNNEQFF. The CDR3 DNA is TGTGCCAGTAGCCAGACTTCCAACAATGAGCAGTTCTTC.

This clonotype showed up many times. The chain uses TRBV29-1 and TRBJ2-5, with TRBD1 matching 7 bases. CDR3 length equals 13 residues. The J segment lost 5 bases and the V segment lost 5 bases, leaving 8 bases of the junction unmatched. The germline gives CDR1 SQVTM, CDR2 ANQGSEA. CDR3 residues: CSVTRQGKETQYF. In DNA form, the CDR3 reads TGCAGCGTTACGCGACAGGGAAAGGAGACCCAGTACTTC.

This clonotype was seen ten or more times. V and J are TRBV20-1 and TRBJ1-2; tentatively, D is TRBD1 (6 bases). Germline-derived CDR1 and CDR2 are DFQATT and SNEGSKA (reference sequence). This CDR3 comprises 15 residues. Trimming removed 0 bases at V and 2 bases at J, with 13 bases between. The CDR3 DNA reads TGCAGTGCTAGAGACCCTACAGGGTCAAACTATGGCTACACCTTC. Translation gives CSARDPTGSNYGYTF.

This clonotype was seen repeatedly, ten times or more. V and J are TRBV20-1 and TRBJ2-6; the D is unclear. V shed 0 bases and J shed 0 bases, with 9 bases lying between them. In germline, CDR1 is DFQATT, CDR2 SNEGSKA (reference sequence). This CDR3 has 16 amino acids. The CDR3, as DNA: TGCAGTGCTAGAGACCCCCTCTTCTCTGGGGCCAACGTCCTGACTTTC. Translating it yields CSARDPLFSGANVLTF.

This clonotype was seen repeatedly, ten times or more. The chain combines TRBV5-1 with TRBJ1-1, with D perhaps TRBD1 (5 bases). CDR3 length equals 18 residues. Germline lookup yields CDR1 SGHRS and CDR2 YFSETQ. Trimming removed 0 bases at V and 1 base at J, with 19 bases between. CDR3 protein: CASSLARQTASANTEAFF. The CDR3 DNA follows: TGCGCCAGCAGCTTGGCCAGGCAGACAGCTTCCGCGAACACTGAAGCTTTCTTT.

This clonotype was found many times. The genes are TRBV2 and TRBJ2-1, with D maybe TRBD1 (6 bases). Germline lookup yields CDR1 SNHLY and CDR2 FYNNEI. This CDR3 contains 15 residues. The V gene lost 6 bases and the J gene lost 0 bases, with 12 bases spanning the gap. CDR3 DNA sequence: TGTGCCAGCAGCCCCAGGGGTTCCTCCTACAATGAGCAGTTCTTC. Residues: CASSPRGSSYNEQFF.

This clonotype was recorded many times. CDR3 coding DNA: TGTGCCAGCAGTTCCCAAAATCCTTGGACAGGGGCTGGAAACACCATATATTTT. Residues: CASSSQNPWTGAGNTIYF. The chain combines TRBV6-5 with TRBJ1-3, with 9 bases lining up with TRBD1. Germline V gene sequence: CDR1 MNHEY, CDR2 SVGAGI. With V trimmed by 4 bases and J by 2 bases, 12 bases remained unmatched. This CDR3 spans 18 amino acids.

This clonotype was detected ten times or more. V and J are TRBV7-9 and TRBJ2-1; D is possibly TRBD2 (6 bases). V shed 4 bases and J shed 7 bases, with 17 bases lying between them. Germline loops: CDR1 SEHNR, CDR2 FQNEAQ (reference sequence). CDR3 size: 15 residues. The CDR3 loop is CASSSPKGLQNEQFF. DNA for the CDR3: TGTGCCAGCAGCTCCCCGAAGGGACTCCAAAATGAGCAGTTCTTC.

The rearrangement joins TRBV30 to TRBJ2-3; no clear D gene. Trimming removed 4 bases at V and 14 bases at J, with 16 bases between. The CDR3 sequence is 11 residues long. CDR1 is GTSNPN and CDR2 is SVGIG in the germline V gene (reference sequence). CDR3 in amino acids: CAWTLDAGVYF. The CDR3 nucleotides are TGTGCCTGGACATTAGACGCCGGTGTGTATTTT.

In its sample, this clonotype was seen many times. The J gene is TRBJ1-1, the V gene TRBV5-1, with a weak D call TRBD1 (5 bases). Germline CDR1 SGHRS, CDR2 YFSETQ. V was shortened by 0 bases and J by 0 bases, with 9 bases between the two germline ends. The CDR3 length is 15 residues. The CDR3 DNA sequence: TGCGCCAGCAGCTTGGGACAGACCATGAACACTGAAGCTTTCTTT. Its protein is CASSLGQTMNTEAFF.

The chain employs TRBV27 and TRBJ2-1; unclear D gene. Germline CDR1 MNHEY, CDR2 SMNVEV (reference sequence). This CDR3 has 14 residues. The V end lost 2 bases, the J end lost 4 bases, and 9 bases lay between the germline ends. DNA for the CDR3: TGTGCCAGCAGTTTAGAGTGGCGGTACAATGAGCAGTTCTTC. Its protein product is CASSLEWRYNEQFF.

The CDR3 DNA reads TGTGCCAGCAGCCAGCGGACAGCCCAAGAGACCCAGTACTTC. Translating gives CASSQRTAQETQYF. The V call is TRBV3-1, the J call TRBJ2-5, with TRBD1 as a possible D gene (6 bases). The germline CDR1 and CDR2 sequences are LGHDT and YNNKEL (reference sequence). V was cut by 3 bases and J by 1 base, with 9 bases left in between. This CDR3 is 14 amino acids long.